This entry describes one T cell receptor (beta chain). The sample comes from a study of OX40 agonist ivuxolimab in advanced cancers. Across the whole study: Ivuxolimab was delivered to patients intravenously every 2 weeks at doses spanning 0.01 to 10 mg/kg.

TCRdb's table, derived via immunoSEQ multiplex PCR, lists solely in-frame clones and lacks some. The table lists 55,000 to 85,000 clones, more than 75% of them singletons. Germline loops: CDR1 SGHTA, CDR2 FQGNSA. CDR3 size: 14 residues. The V end was cut by 2 bases, the J end by 1 base, with 8 bases between. This sample comprised CD4+ or CD8+ T cells sorted from blood, obtained in a trial of the OX40 agonist ivuxolimab. V and J are TRBV7-2 and TRBJ1-1; D may be TRBD1 (5 bases). The sequence was collected from an adult with an advanced solid tumor such as melanoma, head and neck, liver or kidney cancer. CDR3 coding DNA: TGTGCCAGCAGCTTATCAGGGTGGAACACTGAAGCTTTCTTT. Its translation is CASSLSGWNTEAFF.